This T cell receptor beta chain originates from a study of CD8 T cells in Susac syndrome. Study results and caveats: The TCR sequencing and HLA analysis in the study involved a relatively small number of individuals, as the study acknowledged.

CDR3 length: 16 residues. RNA, at about 0.45 to 1 ug, was reverse transcribed with random hexamers. Multiplex immunoSEQ PCR targeted 54 Vbeta and 13 Jbeta TCR beta segments. MiXCR, applied by TCRdb to the immunoSEQ multiplex PCR reads, yields one record per CDR3 protein. The sample lists more than 95,000 distinct CDR3 sequences; about 92% were seen once. CD8+ and CD4+ T cells circulating in blood were sequenced for TCR beta. While CD8+ and CD4+ T cells were isolated negatively, TEMRA cells were enriched by FACS. Of note for this clonotype: The antigen is undetermined.

The sample was CD4+ T cells from PBMCs. The chain links TRBV21-1 to TRBJ2-4; the D segment call TRBD1 is taken from the table without a DNA check. TRBV21-1 is marked as a pseudogene. The sequence was collected from a human donor with multiple sclerosis. The CDR3 is CASSSRQGVAKNIQYF. The CDR3 nucleotides are TGTGCCAGCAGCTCGCGACAGGGGGTAGCCAAAAACATTCAGTACTTC.